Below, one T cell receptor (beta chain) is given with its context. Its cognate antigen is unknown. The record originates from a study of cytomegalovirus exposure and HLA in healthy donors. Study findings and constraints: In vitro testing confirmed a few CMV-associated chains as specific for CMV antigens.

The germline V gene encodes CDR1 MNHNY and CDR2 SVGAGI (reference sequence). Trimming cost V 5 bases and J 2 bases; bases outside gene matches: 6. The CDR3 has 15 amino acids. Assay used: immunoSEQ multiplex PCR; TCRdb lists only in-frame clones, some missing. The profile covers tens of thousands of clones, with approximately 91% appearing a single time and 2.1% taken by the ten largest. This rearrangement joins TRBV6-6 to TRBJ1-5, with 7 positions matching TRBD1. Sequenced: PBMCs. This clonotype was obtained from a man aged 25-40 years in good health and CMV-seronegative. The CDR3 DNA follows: TGTGCCAGCAGTACCGACAGGGAGCGCAATCAGCCCCAGCATTTT. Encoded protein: CASSTDRERNQPQHF.